Following are 20 T cell receptor beta chains from one sample sequenced in a study of OX40 agonist ivuxolimab in advanced cancers. Data came from immunoSEQ multiplex PCR; TCRdb stores just in-frame clones and leaves some out. Found here are fewer than 100,000 clones, roughly 80% of them singletons; the top ten hold around 1.6%. The source was CD4+ or CD8+ T cells sorted from blood, collected in a trial of the OX40 agonist ivuxolimab. The receptors come from an adult with an advanced solid tumor such as melanoma, head and neck, liver or kidney cancer.

The chain couples TRBV6-5 to TRBJ1-5; D is perhaps TRBD1 (6 bases). The V gene lost 6 bases and the J gene lost 5 bases, with 14 bases spanning the gap. Germline-derived CDR1 and CDR2 are MNHEY and SVGAGI. The CDR3 spans 14 residues. The CDR3 is CASRPGGGDQPQHF. In nucleotides, the CDR3 is TGTGCCAGCAGACCGGGGGGCGGGGATCAGCCCCAGCATTTT.

The genes are TRBV7-2 and TRBJ1-4, with D unclear. V was pared by 4 bases and J by 4 bases, with 10 bases between. This CDR3 spans 14 amino acids. Germline assignment: CDR1 SGHTA and CDR2 FQGNSA. In DNA form, the CDR3 reads TGTGCCAGCAGCTCCGGAAGACTTAATGAAAAACTGTTTTTT. Translating it yields CASSSGRLNEKLFF.

The chain recombines TRBV28 with TRBJ2-7; 12 nucleotides align to TRBD1. CDR3 size: 16 residues. Losses at the gene ends were 8 bases for V and 4 bases for J; bases not matched to a gene: 12. CDR1 and CDR2 from the germline V gene are MDHEN and SYDVKM. The CDR3 spells CASGPWGQGASYEQYF. The CDR3 DNA follows: TGTGCCAGCGGGCCCTGGGGACAGGGGGCCTCGTACGAGCAGTACTTC.

The CDR3 region is CASSEVGDRSYGYTF. The DNA for the CDR3 is TGCGCCAGCAGCGAAGTCGGGGACAGGAGCTATGGCTACACCTTC. The V call is TRBV4-3, the J call TRBJ1-2; 8 bases fit TRBD1. After removal of 5 bases from V and 4 bases from J, the junction contained 9 bases not matched to a gene. The CDR3 consists of 15 residues. Germline assignment: CDR1 LGHNA and CDR2 YSLEER.

The rearrangement joins TRBV6-1 to TRBJ2-7, with TRBD1 identical over 7 bases. Germline V gene lookup returns CDR1 MNHNS and CDR2 SASEGT. V shed 3 bases and J 0 bases; nucleotides not matched to a gene: 11. The CDR3 totals 17 residues. Written as DNA, the CDR3 is TGTGCCAGCAGTGACACCGAGTGGGGGACAGCCTCCTACGAGCAGTACTTC. Amino acids: CASSDTEWGTASYEQYF.

The V gene is TRBV9, the J gene TRBJ2-2; 9 bases agree with TRBD2. The CDR3 has 14 residues. The V segment lost 6 bases and the J segment 9 bases; nucleotides outside the gene matches: 9. CDR1 SGDLS and CDR2 YYNGEE come from the germline V gene. For the CDR3, the DNA is TGTGCCAGCAACACGGCGGGGGGGCCCCGGGAGCTGTTTTTT. This gives the protein CASNTAGGPRELFF.

This chain uses TRBV19 with TRBJ2-7; D might be TRBD1 or TRBD2, each matching 5 bases. Germline V gene sequence: CDR1 LNHDA, CDR2 SQIVND (reference sequence). The V end was cut by 4 bases, the J end by 0 bases, with 13 bases between. The CDR3 totals 15 residues. The CDR3 spells CASSTGPTNSYEQYF. The CDR3 DNA sequence: TGTGCCAGTAGTACGGGACCGACAAACTCCTACGAGCAGTACTTC.

V usage is TRBV28 and J usage is TRBJ1-2; D not certain. Germline V gives CDR1 MDHEN, CDR2 SYDVKM. This CDR3 is 12 amino acids long. Trimming cost V 5 bases and J 4 bases, with 8 bases left between them. CDR3 coding DNA: TGTGCCAGCAGTCCACTATCCTATGGCTACACCTTC. This encodes CASSPLSYGYTF.

As DNA, the CDR3 is TGTGCCAGCAGCTTAATGATGAACACTGAAGCTTTCTTT. This sequence encodes CASSLMMNTEAFF. The chain joins TRBV7-2 to TRBJ1-1; D call uncertain. Germline lookup yields CDR1 SGHTA and CDR2 FQGNSA. V shed 2 bases and J shed 0 bases, with 4 bases lying between them. The CDR3 is 13 amino acids.

CDR3 loop: CASRAGVAGASTDTQYF. For the CDR3, the DNA is TGTGCCAGCAGGGCTGGCGTAGCGGGGGCTAGCACAGATACGCAGTATTTT. The gene calls are TRBV7-2 and TRBJ2-3, with 9 bases aligning to TRBD2. Germline V gives CDR1 SGHTA, CDR2 FQGNSA. V trimming: 6 bases; J trimming: 0 bases; junction bases outside the gene matches: 10. This CDR3 has 17 residues.

This clone was detected a few times. The genes are TRBV28 and TRBJ2-1, with a tentative D call TRBD2 (5 bases). Germline CDR1 reads MDHEN; CDR2 reads SYDVKM. The CDR3 is made up of 16 amino acids. V gave up 5 bases and J gave up 1 base, with 15 bases separating them. DNA of the CDR3: TGTGCCAGCAGTCTCGGAACTAGTGTGTCCTACAATGAGCAGTTCTTC. Translating gives CASSLGTSVSYNEQFF.

The chain carries TRBV18 and TRBJ2-3, with 8 bases lining up with TRBD1. V lost 5 bases, J lost 1 base, and 2 bases stayed unmatched. This CDR3 comprises 14 residues. Germline lookup yields CDR1 KGHSH and CDR2 LQKENI. CDR3 coding DNA: TGTGCCAGCTCAGTGGACAGGGGCACAGATACGCAGTATTTT. Its protein is CASSVDRGTDTQYF.

This chain links TRBV5-5 with TRBJ2-7, with 9 bases aligning to TRBD1. With V trimmed by 0 bases and J by 1 base, 11 bases remained unmatched. CDR3 length equals 18 residues. The germline gives CDR1 SGHKS, CDR2 YYEKEE (reference sequence). In DNA, the CDR3 is TGTGCCAGCAGCTTGGCCAAAGTCCGGACAGGGGTTTCCTACGAGCAGTACTTC. Its translation is CASSLAKVRTGVSYEQYF.

The gene calls are TRBV6-5 and TRBJ2-5; TRBD2 agrees at 11 bases. CDR3 size: 15 residues. V dropped 3 bases and J dropped 6; count of bases not matched to a gene: 6. CDR1 and CDR2 from the germline V gene are MNHEY and SVGAGI. The CDR3 protein is CASSYSGGARKTQYF. As DNA, the CDR3 is TGTGCCAGCAGTTATAGCGGGGGGGCAAGAAAGACCCAGTACTTC.

V gene TRBV7-9 combines with J gene TRBJ1-2; weak D call: TRBD1 (6 bases). Trimming left V 5 bases short and J 1 base short, with 17 bases between. The CDR3 has 16 amino acids. Germline V lookup: CDR1 SEHNR, CDR2 FQNEAQ (reference sequence). CDR3: CASSLVTGTYNYGYTF. In DNA, the CDR3 is TGTGCCAGCAGCCTCGTTACAGGGACCTATAACTATGGCTACACCTTC. Full variable domain (rest looked up from reference TRBV7-9 and TRBJ1-2): DTGVSQNPRHKITKRGQNVTFRCDPISEHNRLYWYRQTLGQGPEFLTYFQNEAQLEKSRLLSDRFSAERPKGSFSTLEIQRTEQGDSAMYLCASSLVTGTYNYGYTFGSGTRLTVV.

V is TRBV7-2 and J is TRBJ1-3, with D tentatively TRBD1 (6 bases). The CDR3 length is 15 residues. Per the germline V gene, CDR1 is SGHTA and CDR2 is FQGNSA. The V end lost 1 base, the J end lost 4 bases, and 11 bases lay between the germline ends. CDR3 sequence: CASSLVRGAGNTIYF. CDR3 DNA: TGTGCCAGCAGCTTAGTACGGGGGGCAGGAAACACCATATATTTT. Full variable domain (rest looked up from reference TRBV7-2 and TRBJ1-3): GAGVSQSPSNKVTEKGKDVELRCDPISGHTALYWYRQSLGQGLEFLIYFQGNSAPDKSGLPSDRFSAERTGGSVSTLTIQRTQQEDSAVYLCASSLVRGAGNTIYFGEGSWLTVV.

This clone was picked up a small number of times. The chain combines TRBV2 with TRBJ2-7, with 8 positions matching TRBD1. Germline CDR1 SNHLY, CDR2 FYNNEI. V trimming: 6 bases; J trimming: 0 bases; junction bases outside the gene matches: 7. This CDR3 has 15 amino acids. The CDR3 DNA reads TGTGCCAGCAGGAAACAGGGGGTCTCCTCCTACGAGCAGTACTTC. Encoded protein: CASRKQGVSSYEQYF.

J is TRBJ2-7 and V is TRBV25-1; D unresolved. This CDR3 comprises 13 residues. Germline V gene data show CDR1 as MGHDK and CDR2 as SYGVNS. V dropped 1 base and J dropped 3 bases, with 7 bases sitting between them. The CDR3 nucleotides are TGTGCCAGCAGTGAATTACAGTTCTACGAGCAGTACTTC. Amino acid sequence: CASSELQFYEQYF.

Worth noting for this clone: Additional DNA sequences in this sample encode the identical CDR3. J is TRBJ2-2 and V is TRBV14; D uncertain. The CDR3 consists of 13 residues. V dropped 3 bases and J dropped 2 bases, with 4 bases sitting between them. Germline-derived CDR1 and CDR2 are SGHDN and FVKESK. As DNA, the CDR3 is TGTGCCAGCAGCCACTTTAACACCGGGGAGCTGTTTTTT. Encoded protein: CASSHFNTGELFF.

This clone was counted once. This chain uses TRBV28 with TRBJ2-5; 8 positions match TRBD1. V was clipped by 6 bases and J by 1 base; unmatched bases: 4. CDR1 and CDR2 from the germline V gene are MDHEN and SYDVKM. CDR3 size: 14 residues. In DNA, the CDR3 is TGTGCCAGCAGACCCCAGGGGGCCCAAGAGACCCAGTACTTC. Encoded protein: CASRPQGAQETQYF. The variable domain in full, with the rest retrieved from reference TRBV28 and TRBJ2-5, is DVKVTQSSRYLVKRTGEKVFLECVQDMDHENMFWYRQDPGLGLRLIYFSYDVKMKEKGDIPEGYSVSREKKERFSLILESASTNQTSMYLCASRPQGAQETQYFGPGTRLLVL.